This T cell receptor beta chain derives from a study of shared clonotypes between healthy human individuals. Study findings and constraints: When naive CD4 clonotypes were compared across a few donors, around 4.6% were shared. Rarefaction demonstrated incomplete sorted-subset sequencing despite large depth. Across subsets, estimated richness was generally greater for naive than for memory populations.

The CDR3 has 16 residues. Per germline, CDR1 MNHEY and CDR2 SMNVEV (reference sequence). J was trimmed by 5 bases and V by 8 bases; bases with no gene match: 13. The method was immunoSEQ multiplex PCR; TCRdb's version includes in-frame clones alone and lacks a portion of them. This sample has about 2 million clones, with roughly 94% found just once. This clone was found once. Its specificity is unknown. Naive-designated CD8 cells lacked CD45RO, were positively enriched for CCR7, and omitted terminally differentiated effector memory CD45RA+ cells. This clonotype was sampled from a man aged 18 to 30 in good health. The material sequenced was naive CD8+ T cells sorted from blood. The rearrangement uses TRBV27 and TRBJ2-3; 10 nucleotides line up with TRBD2. The CDR3 nucleotides read TGTGCCAGCTACGGTCTAGCGGGGGCGGGGGGAGATACGCAGTATTTT. As protein: CASYGLAGAGGDTQYF.